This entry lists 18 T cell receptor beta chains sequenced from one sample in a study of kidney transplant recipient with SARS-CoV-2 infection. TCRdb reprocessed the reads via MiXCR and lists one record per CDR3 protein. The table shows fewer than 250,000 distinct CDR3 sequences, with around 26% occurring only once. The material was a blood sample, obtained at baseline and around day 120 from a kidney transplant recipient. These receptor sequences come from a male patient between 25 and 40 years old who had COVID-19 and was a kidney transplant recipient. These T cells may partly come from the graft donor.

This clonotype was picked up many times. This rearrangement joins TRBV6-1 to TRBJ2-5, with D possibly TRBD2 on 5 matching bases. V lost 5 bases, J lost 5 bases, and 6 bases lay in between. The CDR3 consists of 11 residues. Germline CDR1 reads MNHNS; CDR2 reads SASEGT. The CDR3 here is CASSRGETQYF. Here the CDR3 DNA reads TGTGCCAGCAGTCGAGGGGAGACCCAGTACTTC.

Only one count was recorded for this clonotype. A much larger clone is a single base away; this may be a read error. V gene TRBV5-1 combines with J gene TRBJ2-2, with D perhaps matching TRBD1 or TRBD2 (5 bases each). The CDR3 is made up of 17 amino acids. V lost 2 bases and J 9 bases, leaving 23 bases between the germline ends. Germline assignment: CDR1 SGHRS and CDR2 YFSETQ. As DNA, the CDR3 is TGCGCCAGCAGCTTAGGGGCCGCGGGCGCTACACCGAGGGAGCTGTTTTTT. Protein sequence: CASSLGAAGATPRELFF.

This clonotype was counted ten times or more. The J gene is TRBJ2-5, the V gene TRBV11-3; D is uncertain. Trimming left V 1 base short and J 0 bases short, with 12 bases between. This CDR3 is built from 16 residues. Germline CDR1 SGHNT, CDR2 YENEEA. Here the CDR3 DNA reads TGTGCCAGCAGCTTAGGATCCGGGTCTCACCAAGAGACCCAGTACTTC. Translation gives CASSLGSGSHQETQYF.

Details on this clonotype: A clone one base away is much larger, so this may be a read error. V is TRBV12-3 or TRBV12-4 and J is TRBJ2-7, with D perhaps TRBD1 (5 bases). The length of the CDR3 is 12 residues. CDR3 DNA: TGTGACAGCAGGCGGCAGGGATACGAGCAGTACTTC. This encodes CDSRRQGYEQYF.

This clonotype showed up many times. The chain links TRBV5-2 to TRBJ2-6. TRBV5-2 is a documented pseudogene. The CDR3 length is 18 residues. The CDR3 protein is CASNLCRETQSRANVLTF. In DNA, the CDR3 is TGTGCCAGCAATCTGTGTAGAGAGACACAAAGTCGGGCCAACGTCCTGACTTTC.

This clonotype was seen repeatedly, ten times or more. DNA of the CDR3: TGTGCCAGCAGTTTCCTTGGCCGTGAGCCCCAGCATTTT. This translates into CASSFLGREPQHF. The chain is built from TRBV28 and TRBJ1-5; D is uncertain. Germline V gene lookup returns CDR1 MDHEN and CDR2 SYDVKM. V gave up 3 bases and J gave up 8 bases, with 11 bases separating them. This CDR3 spans 13 amino acids. Combining the CDR3 with reference TRBV28 and TRBJ1-5 gives the whole variable domain DVKVTQSSRYLVKRTGEKVFLECVQDMDHENMFWYRQDPGLGLRLIYFSYDVKMKEKGDIPEGYSVSREKKERFSLILESASTNQTSMYLCASSFLGREPQHFGDGTRLSIL.

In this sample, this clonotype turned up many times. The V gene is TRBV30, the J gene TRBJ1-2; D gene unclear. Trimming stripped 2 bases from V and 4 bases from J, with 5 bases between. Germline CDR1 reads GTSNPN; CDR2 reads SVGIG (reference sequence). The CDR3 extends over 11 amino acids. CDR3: CAWSQVYGYTF. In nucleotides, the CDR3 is TGTGCCTGGAGTCAAGTCTATGGCTACACCTTC.

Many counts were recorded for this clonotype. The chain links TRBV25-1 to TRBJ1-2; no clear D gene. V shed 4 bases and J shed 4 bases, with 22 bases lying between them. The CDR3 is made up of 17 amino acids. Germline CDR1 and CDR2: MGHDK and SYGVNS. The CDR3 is CASSGYEELGKTYGYTF. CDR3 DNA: TGTGCCAGCAGTGGCTACGAAGAACTGGGAAAGACCTATGGCTACACCTTC.

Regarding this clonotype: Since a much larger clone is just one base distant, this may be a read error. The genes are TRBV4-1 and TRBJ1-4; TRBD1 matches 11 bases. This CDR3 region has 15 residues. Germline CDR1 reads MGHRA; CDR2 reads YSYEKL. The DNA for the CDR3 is TGCGCCAGCGGCCAAGACGGGACAGGGGGTGAAAAACTGTTTTTT. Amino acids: CASGQDGTGGEKLFF.

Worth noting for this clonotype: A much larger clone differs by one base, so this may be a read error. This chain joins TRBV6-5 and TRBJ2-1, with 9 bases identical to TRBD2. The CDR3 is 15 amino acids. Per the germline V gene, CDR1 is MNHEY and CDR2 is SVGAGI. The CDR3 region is CDSSYSGLAVNEQFF. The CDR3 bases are TGTGACAGCAGTTACTCGGGACTAGCTGTCAATGAGCAGTTCTTC.

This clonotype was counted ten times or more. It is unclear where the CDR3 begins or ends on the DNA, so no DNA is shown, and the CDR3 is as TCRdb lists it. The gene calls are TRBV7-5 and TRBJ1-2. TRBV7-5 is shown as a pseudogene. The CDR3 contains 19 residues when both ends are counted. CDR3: CISVPEMKLEVGKTYGYTF.

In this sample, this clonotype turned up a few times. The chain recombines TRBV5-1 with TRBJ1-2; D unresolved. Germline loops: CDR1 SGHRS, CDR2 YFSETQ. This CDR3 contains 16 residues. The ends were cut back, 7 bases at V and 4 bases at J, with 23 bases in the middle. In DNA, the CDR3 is TGCGCCAGCGGTCACGGATCGGTTCGAAAGACCTATGGCTACACCTTC. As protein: CASGHGSVRKTYGYTF.

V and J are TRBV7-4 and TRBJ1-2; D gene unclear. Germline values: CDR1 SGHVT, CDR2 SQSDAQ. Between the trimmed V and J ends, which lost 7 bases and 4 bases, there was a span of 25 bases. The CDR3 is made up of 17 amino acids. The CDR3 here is CASNHQNSARKTYGYTF. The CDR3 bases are TGTGCCAGCAACCATCAGAATTCAGCTCGAAAGACCTATGGCTACACCTTC.

The CDR3 spells CASSPDRGHEQYF. CDR3 nucleotide sequence: TGTGCCAGCAGTCCGGACAGGGGACACGAGCAGTACTTC. This chain links TRBV27 with TRBJ2-7; 9 bases align to TRBD1. The ends lost 5 bases at V and 5 bases at J; junction bases unmatched: 4. This CDR3 has 13 amino acids. From germline, CDR1 is MNHEY and CDR2 SMNVEV (reference sequence).

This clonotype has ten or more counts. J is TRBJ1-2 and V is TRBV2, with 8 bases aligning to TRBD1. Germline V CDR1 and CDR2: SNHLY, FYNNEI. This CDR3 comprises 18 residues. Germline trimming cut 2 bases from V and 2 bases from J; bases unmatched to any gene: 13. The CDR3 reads CASSEPMGQEPLNYGYTF. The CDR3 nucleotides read TGTGCCAGCAGTGAACCCATGGGACAGGAACCGTTAAACTATGGCTACACCTTC.

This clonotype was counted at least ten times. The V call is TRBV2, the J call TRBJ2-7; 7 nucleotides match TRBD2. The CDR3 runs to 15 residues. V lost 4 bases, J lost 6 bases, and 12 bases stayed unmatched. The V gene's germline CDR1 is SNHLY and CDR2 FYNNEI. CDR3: CASSADYAGASEQYF. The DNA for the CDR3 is TGTGCCAGCAGTGCTGATTACGCGGGAGCGAGCGAGCAGTACTTC.

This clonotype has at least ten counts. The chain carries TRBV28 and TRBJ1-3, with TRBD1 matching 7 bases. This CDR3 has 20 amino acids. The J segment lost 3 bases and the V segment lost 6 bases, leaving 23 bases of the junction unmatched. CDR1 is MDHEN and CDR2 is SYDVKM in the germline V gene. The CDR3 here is CASSDIGGQKFGLFGNTIYF. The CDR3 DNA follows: TGTGCCAGCAGCGACATAGGGGGACAGAAGTTTGGGTTATTTGGAAACACCATATATTTT.

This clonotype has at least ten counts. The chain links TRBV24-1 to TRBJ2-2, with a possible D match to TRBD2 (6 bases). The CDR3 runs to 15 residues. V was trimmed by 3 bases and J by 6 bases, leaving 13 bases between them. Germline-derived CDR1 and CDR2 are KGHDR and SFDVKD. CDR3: CATSDPLGGPGELFF. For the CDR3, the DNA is TGTGCCACCAGTGATCCGCTGGGGGGTCCCGGGGAGCTGTTTTTT.